A selection of T cell receptor beta chains follows, all from one sample in a study of T-cell memory formation after mild COVID-19. TCRdb fed the 5' RACE reads into MiXCR, producing one record per CDR3 protein. Here the sample spans 350,000 to 500,000 distinct CDR3 sequences, 15% to 20% being singletons. What was sequenced was PBMCs or a T cell subset sorted from them (not recorded which). The origin of the receptors is a man younger than 35 who had mild COVID-19 (a few samples of this study predate the infection). Cell type and time point are not known. Both conserved end residues are part of each CDR3. D genes are given only for firm matches. The size field is filled for only some rows; it gives once, few, many or a size class.

D,size,V,J,DNA,CDR3
.,few,TRBV5-1,TRBJ1-5,TGCGCCAGCAGCTTGGTGCCACAGGGACTCGGTCAGCCCCAGCATTTT,CASSLVPQGLGQPQHF
.,.,TRBV5-1,TRBJ2-1,TGCGCCAGCAGAATCCGGCCCAATGAGCAGTTCTTC,CASRIRPNEQFF
TRBD1,.,TRBV27,TRBJ1-5,TGTGCCAGCAGTTCGGGACAGGGGCCCTTATGGCCCCAGCATTTT,CASSSGQGPLWPQHF
.,.,TRBV5-1,TRBJ1-5,TGCGCCAGCAGCTATGGGACGGATAGCACTCAGCCCCAGCATTTT,CASSYGTDSTQPQHF
TRBD2,few,TRBV10-3,TRBJ2-3,TGTGCCGTAAGTGCGGGGGTCATCACAGATACGCAGTATTTT,CAVSAGVITDTQYF
.,once,TRBV29-1,TRBJ1-2,TGCAGCGTTGGGTCTGACCCCCTCTCGGGCTACACCTTC,CSVGSDPLSGYTF
.,.,TRBV7-9,TRBJ2-7,TGTGCCAGCAGCCGTAGACAGGTCCCCTACGAGCAGTACTTC,CASSRRQVPYEQYF
.,few,TRBV20-1,TRBJ2-3,TGCAGTGCACGACGGGATACGCAGTATTTT,CSARRDTQYF
.,.,TRBV20-1,TRBJ1-1,TGCAGTGCTAGAGCGGGGGTCGCTGAAGCTTTCTTT,CSARAGVAEAFF
.,few,TRBV7-2,TRBJ2-3,TGTGCCAGCAGCTACGCAAGGAGAGCAGATACGCAGTATTTT,CASSYARRADTQYF
TRBD2,many,TRBV7-3,TRBJ2-1,TGTGCCAGCAGCGGATCTAGCGGGGGGGTGGAGAATGAGCAGTTCTTC,CASSGSSGGVENEQFF
.,many,TRBV5-1,TRBJ1-1,TGCGCCAGCAGCGTAATGGGGACGGCAACTGAAGCTTTCTTT,CASSVMGTATEAFF
.,.,TRBV7-2,TRBJ1-1,TGTGCCAGCAGCTTAGGCAGGGGAGGTCCTGAAGCTTTCTTT,CASSLGRGGPEAFF
TRBD1,once,TRBV15,TRBJ1-2,TGTGCCACCAGCAGAGATCTTGGAACTCGACAGGGTGGTCATGGCTACACCTTC,CATSRDLGTRQGGHGYTF
.,.,TRBV6-2/TRBV6-3,TRBJ1-1,TGTGCCAGCACCGTCCTTTTCCGTGACACTGAAGCTTTCTTT,CASTVLFRDTEAFF
TRBD1,few,TRBV6-5,TRBJ2-2,TGTGCCAGCAGTTACCACGACAGGGGAGGCGGGGAGCTGTTTTTT,CASSYHDRGGGELFF
.,.,TRBV29-1,TRBJ1-5,TGCAGCGCTGTATTCCTGGGGACGCAGCATTTT,CSAVFLGTQHF
TRBD2,few,TRBV12-3/TRBV12-4,TRBJ2-5,TGTGCCAGCAGTGAAAGACCGGGACTACAAGAGACCCAGTACTTC,CASSERPGLQETQYF
TRBD2,few,TRBV4-1,TRBJ2-3,TGCGCCAGCAGCCAAGACCCCGTGACTAGCGGGGGAGCAGATACGCAGTATTTT,CASSQDPVTSGGADTQYF
.,few,TRBV15,TRBJ2-3,TGTGCCACCAGCAGAGATAGCGAGGGAAAAAACACAGATACGCAGTATTTT,CATSRDSEGKNTDTQYF
TRBD1,many,TRBV4-2,TRBJ2-5,TGTGCCAGCAGCCAAGGACAGGGGCGGGAGACCCAGTACTTC,CASSQGQGRETQYF
.,few,TRBV11-2,TRBJ1-3,TGTGCCAGCAGCCCAACAGGGTTCTCTGGAAACACCATATATTTT,CASSPTGFSGNTIYF
.,.,TRBV12-3/TRBV12-4,TRBJ1-4,TGTGCCCCGGGGGAAAAACTGTTTTTT,CAPGEKLFF
.,few,TRBV29-1,TRBJ2-7,TGCAGCGTTGGTGGGGGGCTAGCCTACGAGCAGTACTTC,CSVGGGLAYEQYF
.,.,TRBV7-2,TRBJ2-7,TGTGCCAGCAGCTCTACGGGGGCCCCCTCCTACGAGCAGTACTTC,CASSSTGAPSYEQYF
.,.,TRBV7-9,TRBJ2-3,TGTGCCAGCGGCCGTGCGGCAGATACGCAGTATTTT,CASGRAADTQYF
TRBD2,.,TRBV7-9,TRBJ2-3,TGTGCCAGCAGCCGCCCTCTCAGACTAGCGGGGATTCGAGGAGATACGCAGTATTTT,CASSRPLRLAGIRGDTQYF
.,few,TRBV5-4,TRBJ2-3,TGTGCCAGCAGCTCCCCCGAGGCCACAGATACGCAGTATTTT,CASSSPEATDTQYF
.,.,TRBV29-1,TRBJ1-4,TGCAGCGTTGGACAGAGTAATGAAAAACTGTTTTTT,CSVGQSNEKLFF
.,.,TRBV2,TRBJ1-4,TGTGCCAGCAGTGGAGGCAGGATTAATGAAAAACTGTTTTTT,CASSGGRINEKLFF
.,.,TRBV20-1,TRBJ1-6,TGCAGTGCTAGAGCGGGGGCGAGTCAATCACCCCTCCACTTT,CSARAGASQSPLHF
TRBD1,.,TRBV7-3,TRBJ2-1,TGTGCCAGCGCTCCCCCGGGACAGGGGAACAATGAGCAGTTCTTC,CASAPPGQGNNEQFF
.,.,TRBV19,TRBJ1-4,TGTGCCACCCATGCGGACAGCTCGAATGAAAAACTGTTTTTT,CATHADSSNEKLFF
.,.,TRBV15,TRBJ1-2,TGTGCCACCAGCAGTTGGCCGGGTGCTGATGGCTACACCTTC,CATSSWPGADGYTF
TRBD1,few,TRBV7-9,TRBJ1-1,TGTGCCAGCAGCTCAAGACCCGGACAGGGGTGGACTGAAGCTTTCTTT,CASSSRPGQGWTEAFF
.,.,TRBV18,TRBJ2-4,TGTGCCAGCTCACCCACCGCCCAAAACATTCAGTACTTC,CASSPTAQNIQYF
.,.,TRBV7-2,TRBJ1-3,TGTGCCAGCAGCCAGCCACGACAGGTTCTCTCTGGAAACACCATATATTTT,CASSQPRQVLSGNTIYF
.,.,TRBV12-3/TRBV12-4,TRBJ1-2,TGTGCCAGCGCCCCGGGACCCGGCTATGGCTACACCTTC,CASAPGPGYGYTF
.,few,TRBV6-6,TRBJ1-3,TGTGCCAGCAGTTACGGCTCGGGAAAATTCTTT,CASSYGSGKFF
TRBD1,.,TRBV12-3/TRBV12-4,TRBJ2-7,TGTGCCAGCAGTTGGGGGGACAGGGATTCCTACGAGCAGTACTTC,CASSWGDRDSYEQYF
TRBD1,.,TRBV6-4,TRBJ2-1,TGTGCCGGAAAGGACAGGGCCAATGAGCAGTTCTTC,CAGKDRANEQFF
.,.,TRBV4-1,TRBJ2-2,TGCGCCAGCAGCCAAGTCCTAGAAGGCACCGGGGAGCTGTTTTTT,CASSQVLEGTGELFF
.,many,TRBV7-2,TRBJ1-1,TGTGCCAGCAGCTGGGACACGTCTGAAGCTTTCTTT,CASSWDTSEAFF
.,.,TRBV2,TRBJ1-1,TGTGCCAGCAGAGGGAGCAGGATCGCTGAAGCTTTCTTT,CASRGSRIAEAFF
TRBD2,.,TRBV7-8,TRBJ2-3,TGTGCCAGCAACGGACTAGCGGAAACAGATACGCAGTATTTT,CASNGLAETDTQYF
.,few,TRBV12-5,TRBJ2-7,TGTGCTAGTGGTTTGGGACAGGCTTACGAGCAGTACTTC,CASGLGQAYEQYF
.,few,TRBV12-3/TRBV12-4,TRBJ2-3,TGTGCCAGCTCCAGTGTTCTGGCTACGCAGTATTTT,CASSSVLATQYF
TRBD1,.,TRBV6-5,TRBJ1-1,TGTGCCAGCACCCGACAGGGTGGGACTGAAGCTTTCTTT,CASTRQGGTEAFF
.,few,TRBV5-1,TRBJ1-2,TGCGCCAGCAGCAACGGGGGTCTTTATGGCTACACCTTC,CASSNGGLYGYTF
TRBD2,.,TRBV20-1,TRBJ2-1,TGCAGTGCTAGAATGGGACGGACGGGGGGGCCTCGGGATGAGCAGTTCTTC,CSARMGRTGGPRDEQFF
.,.,TRBV6-5,TRBJ1-2,TGTGCCAGCAGTGCGGACCAAAACTATGGCTACACCTTC,CASSADQNYGYTF
.,.,TRBV21-1,TRBJ1-4,TGTGCCAGCAGCAAAGAAGTGGGAGGGACTAATGAAAAACTGTTTTTT,CASSKEVGGTNEKLFF